This is a list of T cell receptor beta chains from one sample in a study of shared T cell receptors in the human thymus. Clones were sequenced by immunoSEQ multiplex PCR, and TCRdb holds only the in-frame ones, with some missing. The sample yields around 730,000 clones, 80% to 90% seen once. In addition, the sample was reused for a study of human thymus T cells.

The specimen sequenced was thymocytes. These receptors all come from a girl in the first two years of life with a congenital heart defect. Both conserved end residues are part of each CDR3. D genes are given only for firm matches. Clone sizes are given selectively: once, few, many, or a class where the clone is expanded.

J: TRBJ1-2; D: -; size: -; V: TRBV20-1; CDR3: CSADRDGYTF; DNA: TGCAGTGCTGATCGGGATGGCTACACCTTC
J: TRBJ1-2; D: -; size: -; V: TRBV7-2; CDR3: CASSHIIQWGHGGYTF; DNA: TGTGCCAGCAGCCACATAATTCAATGGGGGCACGGTGGCTACACCTTC
J: TRBJ2-3; D: TRBD1; size: -; V: TRBV9; CDR3: CASSVSPNRGIADTQYF; DNA: TGTGCCAGCAGCGTATCTCCCAACAGGGGGATTGCAGATACGCAGTATTTT
J: TRBJ1-5; D: -; size: once; V: TRBV28; CDR3: CASSLIPRGQANQPQHF; DNA: TGTGCCAGCAGTTTAATTCCGCGAGGGCAGGCTAATCAGCCCCAGCATTTT
J: TRBJ2-5; D: -; size: -; V: TRBV5-1; CDR3: CARGNRGGETQYF; DNA: TGCGCCAGGGGGAATAGGGGTGGAGAGACCCAGTACTTC
J: TRBJ1-4; D: -; size: -; V: TRBV5-1; CDR3: CASSTEEANEKLFF; DNA: TGCGCCAGCAGCACCGAGGAGGCTAATGAAAAACTGTTTTTT
J: TRBJ1-3; D: -; size: -; V: TRBV20-1; CDR3: CSATDSDTIYF; DNA: TGCAGTGCTACAGACAGTGACACCATATATTTT
J: TRBJ1-5; D: TRBD1; size: -; V: TRBV4-1; CDR3: CASSFDRGRLQPQHF; DNA: TGCGCCAGCAGCTTTGACAGGGGGCGACTTCAGCCCCAGCATTTT
J: TRBJ2-1; D: TRBD1; size: -; V: TRBV9; CDR3: CASSARDRGNEQFF; DNA: TGTGCCAGCAGCGCCCGGGACAGGGGAAATGAGCAGTTCTTC
J: TRBJ2-2; D: TRBD2; size: -; V: TRBV27; CDR3: CASSHRAGGHSGNTGELFF; DNA: TGTGCCAGCAGTCACCGAGCGGGGGGGCATTCGGGAAACACCGGGGAGCTGTTTTTT
J: TRBJ1-1; D: -; size: -; V: TRBV27; CDR3: CASSPHEAENTEAFF; DNA: TGTGCCAGCAGTCCCCATGAGGCGGAGAACACTGAAGCTTTCTTT
J: TRBJ2-7; D: TRBD2; size: -; V: TRBV7-9; CDR3: CASSFGTSGGDPYEQYF; DNA: TGTGCCAGCAGCTTCGGGACTAGCGGGGGGGATCCCTACGAGCAGTACTTC
J: TRBJ1-6; D: TRBD1; size: -; V: TRBV2; CDR3: CASTPRDRNNSPLHF; DNA: TGTGCCAGCACCCCCCGGGACAGGAATAATTCACCCCTCCACTTT
J: TRBJ2-7; D: -; size: few; V: TRBV7-2; CDR3: CASSLVGGGAYEQYF; DNA: TGTGCCAGCAGCTTAGTCGGAGGGGGGGCCTACGAGCAGTACTTC
J: TRBJ2-2; D: TRBD1; size: -; V: TRBV4-1; CDR3: CASSTRGQGSTGELFF; DNA: TGCGCCAGCAGCACCCGGGGACAGGGGAGTACCGGGGAGCTGTTTTTT
J: TRBJ2-3; D: -; size: -; V: TRBV7-8; CDR3: CASSPSFRGASTDTQYF; DNA: TGTGCCAGCAGCCCATCTTTTCGGGGGGCGAGCACAGATACGCAGTATTTT
J: TRBJ2-2; D: TRBD2; size: -; V: TRBV18; CDR3: CASSGFLGDYGTGELFF; DNA: TGTGCCAGCTCAGGTTTTTTGGGGGACTACGGCACCGGGGAGCTGTTTTTT
J: TRBJ2-7; D: TRBD2; size: -; V: TRBV5-4; CDR3: CASRLADTYEQYF; DNA: TGTGCCAGTAGACTAGCGGATACCTACGAGCAGTACTTC
J: TRBJ2-7; D: TRBD1; size: -; V: TRBV6-5; CDR3: CASSLDRGNAEQYF; DNA: TGTGCCAGCAGCCTCGACAGGGGCAACGCCGAGCAGTACTTC
J: TRBJ1-1; D: TRBD1; size: -; V: TRBV28; CDR3: CAGLRTGGGDTEAFF; DNA: TGTGCCGGACTGAGGACAGGCGGAGGGGACACTGAAGCTTTCTTT
J: TRBJ2-3; D: -; size: -; V: TRBV15; CDR3: CATSRGGGTADTQYF; DNA: TGTGCCACCAGTCGGGGAGGGGGGACGGCAGATACGCAGTATTTT
J: TRBJ1-1; D: -; size: -; V: TRBV27; CDR3: CASSTKGGGPYTEAFF; DNA: TGTGCCAGCAGCACTAAAGGGGGGGGACCCTACACTGAAGCTTTCTTT
J: TRBJ1-6; D: TRBD1; size: -; V: TRBV2; CDR3: CASKPTGLPPLHF; DNA: TGTGCCAGCAAGCCGACAGGGTTGCCACCCCTCCACTTT
J: TRBJ2-1; D: -; size: -; V: TRBV18; CDR3: CASSPASTGEGVYNEQFF; DNA: TGTGCCAGCTCACCGGCTTCTACTGGAGAAGGGGTGTACAATGAGCAGTTCTTC
J: TRBJ2-1; D: TRBD1; size: -; V: TRBV28; CDR3: CASSSSGTGFNEQFF; DNA: TGTGCCAGCAGTTCCTCCGGGACAGGGTTCAATGAGCAGTTCTTC
J: TRBJ1-4; D: -; size: few; V: TRBV28; CDR3: CASSWRRANEKLFF; DNA: TGTGCCAGCAGTTGGCGGAGAGCTAATGAAAAACTGTTTTTT
J: TRBJ1-2; D: TRBD1; size: -; V: TRBV27; CDR3: CASSFGQGLGYTF; DNA: TGTGCCAGCAGTTTTGGACAGGGGTTGGGCTACACCTTC
J: TRBJ1-4; D: -; size: -; V: TRBV15; CDR3: CATSRDQIAVSLFF; DNA: TGTGCCACCAGCAGAGATCAGATCGCCGTCTCTCTGTTTTTT
J: TRBJ2-7; D: -; size: few; V: TRBV11-2; CDR3: CASSLAIGGEQYF; DNA: TGTGCCAGCAGCTTAGCGATCGGGGGCGAGCAGTACTTC
J: TRBJ1-2; D: -; size: once; V: TRBV4-2; CDR3: CASSQGQTVYGYTF; DNA: TGTGCCAGCAGCCAAGGACAAACCGTCTATGGCTACACCTTC
J: TRBJ1-2; D: TRBD1; size: -; V: TRBV20-1; CDR3: CSASQQGDPF; DNA: TGCAGTGCAAGTCAACAGGGGGACCCCTTC